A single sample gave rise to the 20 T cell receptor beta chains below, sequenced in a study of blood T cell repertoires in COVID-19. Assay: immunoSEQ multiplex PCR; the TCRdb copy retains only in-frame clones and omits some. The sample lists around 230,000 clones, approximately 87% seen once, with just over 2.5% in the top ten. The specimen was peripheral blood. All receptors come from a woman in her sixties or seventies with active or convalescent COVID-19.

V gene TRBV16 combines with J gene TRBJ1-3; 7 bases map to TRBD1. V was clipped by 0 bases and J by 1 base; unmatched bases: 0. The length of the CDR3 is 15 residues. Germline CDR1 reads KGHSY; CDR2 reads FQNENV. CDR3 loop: CASSQSTGSGNTIYF. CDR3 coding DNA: TGTGCCAGCAGCCAATCGACAGGGTCTGGAAACACCATATATTTT.

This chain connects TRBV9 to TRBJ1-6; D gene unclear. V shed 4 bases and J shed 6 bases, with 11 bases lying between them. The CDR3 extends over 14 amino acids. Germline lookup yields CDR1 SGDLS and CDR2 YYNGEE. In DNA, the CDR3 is TGTGCCAGCAGCCCGATTTTCGGTAATTCACCCCTCCACTTT. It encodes CASSPIFGNSPLHF. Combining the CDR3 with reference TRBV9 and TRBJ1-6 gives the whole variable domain DSGVTQTPKHLITATGQRVTLRCSPRSGDLSVYWYQQSLDQGLQFLIQYYNGEERAKGNILERFSAQQFPDLHSELNLSSLELGDSALYFCASSPIFGNSPLHFGNGTRLTVT.

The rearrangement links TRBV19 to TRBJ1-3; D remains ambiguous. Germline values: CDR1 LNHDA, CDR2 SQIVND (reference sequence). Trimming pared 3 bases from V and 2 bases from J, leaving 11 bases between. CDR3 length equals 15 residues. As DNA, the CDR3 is TGTGCCAGTAGTATTCAAGATGGCCCTGGAAACACCATATATTTT. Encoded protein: CASSIQDGPGNTIYF.

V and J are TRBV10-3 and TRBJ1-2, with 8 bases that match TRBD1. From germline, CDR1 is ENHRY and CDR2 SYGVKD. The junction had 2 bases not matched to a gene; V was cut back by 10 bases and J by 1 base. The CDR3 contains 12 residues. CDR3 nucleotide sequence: TGTGCCAGCGGACAGGGTAACTATGGCTACACCTTC. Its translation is CASGQGNYGYTF.

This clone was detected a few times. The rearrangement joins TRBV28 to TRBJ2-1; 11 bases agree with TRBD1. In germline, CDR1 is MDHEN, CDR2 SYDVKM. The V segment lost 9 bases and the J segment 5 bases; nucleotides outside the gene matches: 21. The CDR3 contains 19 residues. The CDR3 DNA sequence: TGTGCCAGTCCCGCCTCTTTATTACCGGGACAGGGGGACGACAATGAGCAGTTCTTC. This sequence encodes CASPASLLPGQGDDNEQFF.

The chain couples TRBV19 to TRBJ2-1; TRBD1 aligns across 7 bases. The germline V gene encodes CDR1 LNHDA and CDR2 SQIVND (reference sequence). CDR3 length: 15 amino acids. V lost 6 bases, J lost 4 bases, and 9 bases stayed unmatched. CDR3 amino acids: CASRAPGQRYNEQFF. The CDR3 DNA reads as TGTGCCAGTAGAGCCCCGGGACAGAGATACAATGAGCAGTTCTTC.

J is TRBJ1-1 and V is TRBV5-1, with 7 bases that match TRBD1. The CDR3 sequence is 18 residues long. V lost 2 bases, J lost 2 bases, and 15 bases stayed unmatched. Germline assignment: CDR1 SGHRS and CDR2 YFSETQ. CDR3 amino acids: CASSLLTGTVTKNTEAFF. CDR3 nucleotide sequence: TGCGCCAGCAGCTTACTGACCGGGACAGTAACCAAAAACACTGAAGCTTTCTTT.

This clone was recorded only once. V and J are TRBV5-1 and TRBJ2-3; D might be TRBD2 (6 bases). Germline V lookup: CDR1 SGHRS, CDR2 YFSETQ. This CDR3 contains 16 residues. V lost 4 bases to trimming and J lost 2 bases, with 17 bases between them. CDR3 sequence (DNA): TGCGCCAGCAGCCACGCCAGCGGGTGGGTCACAGATACGCAGTATTTT. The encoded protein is CASSHASGWVTDTQYF. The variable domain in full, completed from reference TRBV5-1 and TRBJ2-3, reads KAGVTQTPRYLIKTRGQQVTLSCSPISGHRSVSWYQQTPGQGLQFLFEYFSETQRNKGNFPGRFSGRQFSNSRSEMNVSTLELGDSALYLCASSHASGWVTDTQYFGPGTRLTVL.

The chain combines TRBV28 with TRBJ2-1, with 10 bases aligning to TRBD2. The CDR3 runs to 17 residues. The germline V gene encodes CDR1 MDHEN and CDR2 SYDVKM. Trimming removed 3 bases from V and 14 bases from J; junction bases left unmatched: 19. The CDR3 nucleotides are TGTGCCAGCAGTTTTGAAAGCGCTAGCGGGAGAATGGGCTACAAGTTCTTC. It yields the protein CASSFESASGRMGYKFF.

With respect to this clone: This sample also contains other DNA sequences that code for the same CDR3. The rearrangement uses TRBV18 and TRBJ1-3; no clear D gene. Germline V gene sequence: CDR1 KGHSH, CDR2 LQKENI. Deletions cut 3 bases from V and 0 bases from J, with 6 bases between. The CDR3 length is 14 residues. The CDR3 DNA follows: TGTGCCAGCTCACCGTCGAGCTCTGGAAACACCATATATTTT. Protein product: CASSPSSSGNTIYF. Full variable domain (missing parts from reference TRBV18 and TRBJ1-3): NAGVMQNPRHLVRRRGQEARLRCSPMKGHSHVYWYRQLPEEGLKFMVYLQKENIIDESGMPKERFSAEFPKEGPSILRIQQVVRGDSAAYFCASSPSSSGNTIYFGEGSWLTVV.

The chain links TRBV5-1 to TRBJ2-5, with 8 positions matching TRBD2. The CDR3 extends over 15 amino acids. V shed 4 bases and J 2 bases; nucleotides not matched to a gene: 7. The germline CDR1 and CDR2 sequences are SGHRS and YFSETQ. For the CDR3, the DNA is TGCGCCAGCAGCGACTCCGGGACTAGACAAGAGACCCAGTACTTC. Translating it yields CASSDSGTRQETQYF.

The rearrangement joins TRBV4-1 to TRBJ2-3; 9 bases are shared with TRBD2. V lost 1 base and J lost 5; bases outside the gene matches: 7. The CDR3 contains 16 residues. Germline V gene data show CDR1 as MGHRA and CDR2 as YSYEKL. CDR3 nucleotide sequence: TGCGCCAGCAGCCAAGTGGGTATAGCGGGAGAAGATACGCAGTATTTT. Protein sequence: CASSQVGIAGEDTQYF.

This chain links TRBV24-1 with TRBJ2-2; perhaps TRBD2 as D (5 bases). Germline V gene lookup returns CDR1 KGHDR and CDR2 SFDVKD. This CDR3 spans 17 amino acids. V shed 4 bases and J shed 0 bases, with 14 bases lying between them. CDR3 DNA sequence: TGTGCCACCAGTGACCCAATTAGCGCTTCGAACACCGGGGAGCTGTTTTTT. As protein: CATSDPISASNTGELFF.

The CDR3 DNA reads TGTGCCAGTAGTATAGATACAGGGGTAGGCTATGGCTACACCTTC. This encodes CASSIDTGVGYGYTF. This chain connects TRBV19 to TRBJ1-2; 7 bases fit TRBD1. Germline V gene lookup returns CDR1 LNHDA and CDR2 SQIVND (reference sequence). V was clipped by 0 bases and J by 4 bases; unmatched bases: 5. The CDR3 covers 15 residues.

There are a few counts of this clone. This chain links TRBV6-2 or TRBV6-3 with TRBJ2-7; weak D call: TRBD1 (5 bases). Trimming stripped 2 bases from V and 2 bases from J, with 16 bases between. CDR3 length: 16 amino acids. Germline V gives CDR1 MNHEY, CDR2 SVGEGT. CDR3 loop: CASSYDRAGNPYEQYF. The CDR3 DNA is TGTGCCAGCAGTTACGATCGGGCAGGGAATCCCTACGAGCAGTACTTC.

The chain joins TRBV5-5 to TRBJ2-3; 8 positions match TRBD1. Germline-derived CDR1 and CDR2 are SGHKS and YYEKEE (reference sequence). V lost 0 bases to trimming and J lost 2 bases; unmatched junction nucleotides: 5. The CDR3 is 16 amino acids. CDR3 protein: CASSLEDRGITDTQYF. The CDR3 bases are TGTGCCAGCAGCTTGGAAGACAGGGGCATCACAGATACGCAGTATTTT.

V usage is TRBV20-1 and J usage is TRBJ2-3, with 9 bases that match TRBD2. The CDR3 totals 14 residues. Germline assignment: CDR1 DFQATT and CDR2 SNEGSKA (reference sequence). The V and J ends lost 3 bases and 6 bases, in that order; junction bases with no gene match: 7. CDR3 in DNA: TGCAGTGCTAGTCCTAGCGGGGTCCCGGATACGCAGTATTTT. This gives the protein CSASPSGVPDTQYF.

The CDR3 coding sequence is TGTGCCAGCAGCGGGAGGGGCTGGGCCAACACTGAAGCTTTCTTT. Protein sequence: CASSGRGWANTEAFF. V and J are TRBV3-1 (or the pseudogene TRBV3-2) and TRBJ1-1, with D tentatively TRBD1 (5 bases). With 5 bases removed from V and 2 bases from J, the gap between germline ends came to 15 bases. Per the germline V gene, CDR1 is LGHDT and CDR2 is YNNKEL (reference sequence). The CDR3 runs 15 residues.

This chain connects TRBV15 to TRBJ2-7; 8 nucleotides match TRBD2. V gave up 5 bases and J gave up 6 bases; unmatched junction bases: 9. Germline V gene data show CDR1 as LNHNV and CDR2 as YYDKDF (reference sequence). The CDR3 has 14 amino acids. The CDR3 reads CATSGSGSFGEQYF. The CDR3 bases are TGTGCCACCAGCGGGAGCGGGAGTTTCGGCGAGCAGTACTTC.

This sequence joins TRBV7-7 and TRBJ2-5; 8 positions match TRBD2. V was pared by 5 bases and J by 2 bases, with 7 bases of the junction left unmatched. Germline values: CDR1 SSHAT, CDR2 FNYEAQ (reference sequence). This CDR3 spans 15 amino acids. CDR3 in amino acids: CASSPTGTSQETQYF. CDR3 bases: TGTGCCAGCAGCCCAACCGGGACTAGTCAAGAGACCCAGTACTTC.